These 3 T cell receptor beta chains were all obtained from the same sample, sequenced in a study of blood T cell repertoires in COVID-19. The protocol was immunoSEQ multiplex PCR, while the TCRdb copy is restricted to in-frame clones and leaves out a portion. The sample includes around 65,000 clones, 70% to 85% of them seen just once. The specimen sequenced was peripheral blood. Receptors originate from a man aged 80 or over with active COVID-19.

The V and J genes are TRBV11-1 and TRBJ1-3; D is undetermined. V was clipped by 6 bases and J by 3 bases, with 15 bases between them. This CDR3 region has 15 residues. Germline V lookup: CDR1 SGHAT, CDR2 FQDESV (reference sequence). The CDR3 loop is CASRTGSNYGNTIYF. In nucleotides, the CDR3 is TGTGCCAGCAGAACGGGGAGTAACTATGGAAACACCATATATTTT.

The chain has TRBV20-1 and TRBJ2-7; 9 positions agree with TRBD2. The CDR3 covers 13 residues. J gave up 6 bases and V 3 bases, and 6 bases lay outside the gene matches. CDR1 and CDR2 (germline): DFQATT, SNEGSKA (reference sequence). The CDR3 nucleotides are TGCAGTGCTAGTAGCGGGAGTGGGTCCGAGCAGTACTTC. Its translation: CSASSGSGSEQYF.

The chain has TRBV11-2 and TRBJ1-3, with D possibly TRBD1 on 5 matching bases. Trimming cost V 5 bases and J 4 bases, with 12 bases left between them. CDR3 length: 14 amino acids. CDR1 SGHAT and CDR2 FQNNGV come from the germline V gene. The CDR3 reads CASSPSPGGNTIYF. CDR3 sequence (DNA): TGTGCCAGCAGCCCTTCGCCAGGGGGAAACACCATATATTTT.